Presented here are 12 T cell receptor beta chains from one specimen sequenced in a study of shared clonotypes between healthy human individuals. The assay was immunoSEQ multiplex PCR, and TCRdb's table has in-frame clones only and misses some. The table shows a few million clones, with around 94% occurring only once. The specimen sequenced was naive CD4+ T cells sorted from blood. Subset given: CD45RA+ positively selected. Receptors were obtained from a man aged 18 to 35 in good health.

V and J are TRBV6-1 and TRBJ1-5, with 11 bases lining up with TRBD1. The CDR3 is 15 amino acids. The V and J ends lost 5 bases and 6 bases, in that order; junction bases with no gene match: 6. The germline V gene encodes CDR1 MNHNS and CDR2 SASEGT. CDR3 amino acids: CASSSGDRGSQPQHF. The CDR3 DNA reads as TGTGCCAGCAGTTCTGGGGACAGGGGGTCTCAGCCCCAGCATTTT.

The rearrangement joins TRBV30 to TRBJ2-7, with TRBD1 matching over 10 bases. The CDR3 has 14 amino acids. Germline lookup yields CDR1 GTSNPN and CDR2 SVGIG (reference sequence). V dropped 3 bases and J dropped 2; count of bases not matched to a gene: 4. The CDR3: CAWSLTGGPYEQYF. The CDR3 coding sequence is TGTGCCTGGAGCCTGACAGGGGGCCCCTACGAGCAGTACTTC. The full variable domain, with the rest looked up from reference TRBV30 and TRBJ2-7, is SQTIHQWPATLVQPVGSPLSLECTVEGTSNPNLYWYRQAAGRGLQLLFYSVGIGQISSEVPQNLSASRPQDRQFILSSKKLLLSDSGFYLCAWSLTGGPYEQYFGPGTRLTVT.

This rearrangement joins TRBV7-9 to TRBJ2-7, with 9 positions matching TRBD2. The V gene's germline CDR1 is SEHNR and CDR2 FQNEAQ (reference sequence). The CDR3 consists of 15 residues. J was trimmed by 5 bases and V by 5 bases; bases with no gene match: 10. The chain's CDR3 is CASSPLGGGAHEQYF. CDR3 coding DNA: TGTGCCAGCAGCCCCCTAGGCGGGGGGGCCCACGAGCAGTACTTC.

This sequence joins TRBV5-4 and TRBJ2-3, with D perhaps TRBD2 (6 bases). Germline assignment: CDR1 SGHNT and CDR2 YYREEE (reference sequence). The CDR3 covers 17 residues. Between the trimmed V and J ends, which lost 0 bases and 1 base, there was a span of 15 bases. CDR3 protein: CASSLAPLWGGTDTQYF. As DNA, the CDR3 is TGTGCCAGCAGCTTGGCCCCACTTTGGGGGGGCACAGATACGCAGTATTTT.

The chain couples TRBV5-5 to TRBJ1-5; perhaps TRBD1 as D (5 bases). This CDR3 contains 15 residues. Germline V CDR1 and CDR2: SGHKS, YYEKEE (reference sequence). Trimming pared 10 bases from V and 0 bases from J, leaving 17 bases between. The CDR3 loop is CALQARVPSNQPQHF. In DNA, the CDR3 is TGTGCCCTTCAGGCCAGGGTACCTAGCAATCAGCCCCAGCATTTT.

V is TRBV11-2 and J is TRBJ1-2; maybe TRBD1 (6 bases). The CDR3 consists of 17 residues. CDR1 and CDR2 from the germline V gene are SGHAT and FQNNGV. V gave up 5 bases and J gave up 7 bases, with 26 bases separating them. The CDR3 is CASSPRQVGRMSSGYTF. Written as DNA, the CDR3 is TGTGCCAGCAGCCCGAGACAGGTCGGAAGAATGTCCTCTGGCTACACCTTC.

The chain couples TRBV28 to TRBJ1-4; 7 bases are a match to TRBD1. The CDR3 spans 15 residues. V dropped 3 bases and J dropped 4; count of bases not matched to a gene: 5. Per germline, CDR1 MDHEN and CDR2 SYDVKM. CDR3 sequence reads: CASSFPDRLNEKLFF. As DNA, the CDR3 is TGTGCCAGCAGTTTTCCGGACAGGCTTAATGAAAAACTGTTTTTT.

This chain uses TRBV7-4 with TRBJ2-7, with 8 bases lining up with TRBD2. V was pared by 6 bases and J by 6 bases, with 13 bases of the junction left unmatched. Germline-derived CDR1 and CDR2 are SGHVT and SQSDAQ. The CDR3 has 15 residues. This chain's CDR3 is CASRPVRGATREQYF. The DNA for the CDR3 is TGTGCCAGCAGGCCGGTGCGGGGGGCCACACGCGAGCAGTACTTC.

In its sample, this clone was seen once. This chain connects TRBV5-1 to TRBJ2-1, with 10 positions matching TRBD2. This CDR3 has 15 amino acids. CDR1 is SGHRS, CDR2 YFSETQ, per germline. The J segment lost 4 bases and the V segment lost 4 bases, leaving 5 bases of the junction unmatched. The CDR3 region is CASSATSGAYNEQFF. CDR3 in DNA: TGCGCCAGCAGCGCCACTAGCGGGGCTTACAATGAGCAGTTCTTC. Drawing the rest from reference TRBV5-1 and TRBJ2-1, the complete variable domain is KAGVTQTPRYLIKTRGQQVTLSCSPISGHRSVSWYQQTPGQGLQFLFEYFSETQRNKGNFPGRFSGRQFSNSRSEMNVSTLELGDSALYLCASSATSGAYNEQFFGPGTRLTVL.

The chain carries TRBV18 and TRBJ1-5; tentatively, D is TRBD1 (5 bases). Trimming removed 3 bases from V and 7 bases from J, with 16 bases in between. The CDR3 is 15 residues long. Germline V gene data show CDR1 as KGHSH and CDR2 as LQKENI. CDR3 region: CASSPGTAYEQPQHF. The DNA for the CDR3 is TGTGCCAGCTCACCGGGGACCGCTTATGAGCAGCCCCAGCATTTT.

The rearrangement uses TRBV7-6 and TRBJ2-2; weak D call: TRBD2 (6 bases). The V gene's germline CDR1 is SGHVS and CDR2 FNYEAQ. V shed 5 bases and J shed 0 bases, with 16 bases lying between them. This CDR3 spans 17 amino acids. The CDR3 region is CASSPVGGNANTGELFF. CDR3 nucleotide sequence: TGTGCCAGCAGCCCCGTCGGGGGAAACGCGAACACCGGGGAGCTGTTTTTT.

This rearrangement joins TRBV4-1 to TRBJ2-1; no clear D gene. The V and J ends lost 0 bases and 9 bases respectively, with 12 bases between them. CDR3 length equals 14 residues. In germline, CDR1 is MGHRA, CDR2 YSYEKL. As DNA, the CDR3 is TGCGCCAGCAGCCAAGATCGGGCACCGGGTGAGCAGTTCTTC. Amino acids: CASSQDRAPGEQFF.